The T cell receptor (beta chain) under discussion was sequenced for a study of blood T cell repertoires in COVID-19. Turning to the study itself: PBMCs, B-cell-depleted T cells, or T cells were the source of the cDNA or gDNA that made up the material.

Original processing methods: By means of reference gene primer amplification, nucleated cell counts were estimated. Sequencing was performed with immunoSEQ multiplex PCR; in TCRdb, only in-frame clones are kept and a portion is missing. V, J and clone size are those of that table, while D and trimming were read from the DNA. The sample records approximately 22,000 clones, 75% to 95% being singletons. The CDR3 sequence is 14 residues long. The germline V and J ends were trimmed by 3 bases and 1 base, with 12 bases remaining between them. Germline loops: CDR1 DFQATT, CDR2 SNEGSKA (reference sequence). This TCR was recovered from a woman between 65 and 79 years old with active COVID-19. The genes are TRBV20-1 and TRBJ1-1; D might be TRBD1 (6 bases). Sequencing was performed on peripheral blood. CDR3 DNA: TGCAGTGCTAGTACCCCCAGGGGGAACACTGAAGCTTTCTTT. This encodes CSASTPRGNTEAFF.